The entry below describes one T cell receptor beta chain. In the study's own analysis: Counts of nucleated cells, estimated from reference gene primer amplification, were obtained. Sequencing used immunoSEQ multiplex PCR; TCRdb keeps in-frame clones, though not all of them. V and J calls and clone size are given by that table; D and trimming were obtained from the DNA. The repertoire holds 190,000 or so clones, with 70% to 90% as singletons. These data belong to a study of blood T cell repertoires in COVID-19. Turning to the study itself: Samples of COVID-19 (acute and convalescent) were obtained from the United States, Italy and Spain.

Per germline, CDR1 SGDLS and CDR2 YYNGEE. This CDR3 spans 15 amino acids. V was pared by 3 bases and J by 5 bases, with 17 bases between. This TCR was recovered from a man in his forties with active or convalescent COVID-19. The chain employs TRBV9 and TRBJ2-5, with D possibly matching TRBD2 (5 bases). The sequenced sample consisted of peripheral blood. The CDR3 coding sequence is TGTGCCAGCAGCGCCATGAGGGATCCCATCGAGACCCAGTACTTC. It codes for CASSAMRDPIETQYF.